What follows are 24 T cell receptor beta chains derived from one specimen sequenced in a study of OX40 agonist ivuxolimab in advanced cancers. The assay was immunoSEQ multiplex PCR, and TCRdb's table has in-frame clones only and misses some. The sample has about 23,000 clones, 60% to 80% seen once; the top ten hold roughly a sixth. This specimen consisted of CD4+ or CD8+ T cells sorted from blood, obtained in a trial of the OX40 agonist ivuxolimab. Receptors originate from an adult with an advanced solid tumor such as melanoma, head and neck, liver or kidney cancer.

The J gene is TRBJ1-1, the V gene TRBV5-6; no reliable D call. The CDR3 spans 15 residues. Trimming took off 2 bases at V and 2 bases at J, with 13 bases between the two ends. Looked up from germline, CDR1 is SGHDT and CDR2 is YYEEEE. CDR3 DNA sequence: TGTGCCAGCAGCTTTTCCCCGGGCACTAACACTGAAGCTTTCTTT. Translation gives CASSFSPGTNTEAFF.

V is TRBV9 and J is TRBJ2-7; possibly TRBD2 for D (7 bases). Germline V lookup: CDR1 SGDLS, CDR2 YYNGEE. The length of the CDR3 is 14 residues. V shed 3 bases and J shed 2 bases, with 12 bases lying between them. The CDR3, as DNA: TGTGCCAGCAGCGCTAGAGGGGGGGCCTACGAGCAGTACTTC. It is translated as CASSARGGAYEQYF. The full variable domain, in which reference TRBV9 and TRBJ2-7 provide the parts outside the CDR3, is DSGVTQTPKHLITATGQRVTLRCSPRSGDLSVYWYQQSLDQGLQFLIQYYNGEERAKGNILERFSAQQFPDLHSELNLSSLELGDSALYFCASSARGGAYEQYFGPGTRLTVT.

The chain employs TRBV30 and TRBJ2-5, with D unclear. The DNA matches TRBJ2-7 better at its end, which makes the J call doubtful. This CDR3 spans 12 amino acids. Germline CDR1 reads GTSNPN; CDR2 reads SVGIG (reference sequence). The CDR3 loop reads CAWSLVDYEQYF. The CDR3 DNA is TGTGCCTGGAGCCTAGTCGATTACGAGCAGTACTTC.

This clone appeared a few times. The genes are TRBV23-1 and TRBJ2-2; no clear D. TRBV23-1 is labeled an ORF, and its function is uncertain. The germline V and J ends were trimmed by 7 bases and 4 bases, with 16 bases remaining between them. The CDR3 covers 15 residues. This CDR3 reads CASTDWAPITGELFF. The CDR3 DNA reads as TGCGCCAGCACCGATTGGGCCCCTATCACCGGGGAGCTGTTTTTT.

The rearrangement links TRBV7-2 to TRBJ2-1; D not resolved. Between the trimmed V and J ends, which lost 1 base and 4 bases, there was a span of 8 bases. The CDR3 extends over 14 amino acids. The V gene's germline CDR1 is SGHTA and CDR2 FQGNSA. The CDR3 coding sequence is TGTGCCAGCAGCTTAGTATGGCTTTACAATGAGCAGTTCTTC. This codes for CASSLVWLYNEQFF.

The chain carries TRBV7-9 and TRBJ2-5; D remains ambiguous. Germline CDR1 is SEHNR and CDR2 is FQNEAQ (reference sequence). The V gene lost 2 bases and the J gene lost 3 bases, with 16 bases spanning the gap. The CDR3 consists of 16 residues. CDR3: CASSLPRSPSKETQYF. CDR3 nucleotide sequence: TGTGCCAGCAGCTTACCCCGGAGCCCCTCGAAAGAGACCCAGTACTTC.

This CDR3 is CASSLQYRDSHSTEAFF. In DNA form, the CDR3 reads TGTGCCAGCAGCTTACAGTACCGGGACAGCCATAGCACTGAAGCTTTCTTT. The chain is built from TRBV7-7 and TRBJ1-1, with TRBD1 matching over 7 bases. The CDR3 has 17 amino acids. Germline lookup yields CDR1 SSHAT and CDR2 FNYEAQ (reference sequence). Trimming cost V 2 bases and J 4 bases; bases outside gene matches: 13.

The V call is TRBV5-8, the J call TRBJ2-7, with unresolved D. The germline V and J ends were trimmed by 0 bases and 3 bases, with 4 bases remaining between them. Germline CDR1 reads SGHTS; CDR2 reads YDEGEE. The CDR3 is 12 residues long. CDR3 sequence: CASSLVVYEQYF. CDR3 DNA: TGTGCCAGCAGCTTGGTAGTCTACGAGCAGTACTTC.

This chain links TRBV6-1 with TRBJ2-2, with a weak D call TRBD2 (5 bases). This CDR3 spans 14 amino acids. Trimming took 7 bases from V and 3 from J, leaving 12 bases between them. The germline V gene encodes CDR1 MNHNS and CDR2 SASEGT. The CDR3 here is CASTEGRDTGELFF. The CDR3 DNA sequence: TGTGCCAGCACAGAGGGTAGGGACACCGGGGAGCTGTTTTTT.

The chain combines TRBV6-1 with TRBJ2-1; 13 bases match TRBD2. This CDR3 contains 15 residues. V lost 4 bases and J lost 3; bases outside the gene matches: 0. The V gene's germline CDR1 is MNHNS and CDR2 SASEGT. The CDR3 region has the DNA TGTGCCAGCAGTGGGACTAGCGGGAGCTACAATGAGCAGTTCTTC. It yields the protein CASSGTSGSYNEQFF.

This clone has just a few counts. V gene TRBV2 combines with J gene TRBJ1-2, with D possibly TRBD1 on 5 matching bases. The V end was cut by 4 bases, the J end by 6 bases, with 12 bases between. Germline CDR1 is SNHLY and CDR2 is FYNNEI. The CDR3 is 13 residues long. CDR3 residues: CASSAPGPDGYTF. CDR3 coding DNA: TGTGCCAGCAGTGCACCGGGACCTGATGGCTACACCTTC.

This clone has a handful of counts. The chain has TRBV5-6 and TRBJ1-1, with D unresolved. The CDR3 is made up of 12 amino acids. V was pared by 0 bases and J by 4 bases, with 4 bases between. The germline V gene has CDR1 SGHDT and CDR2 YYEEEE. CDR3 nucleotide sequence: TGTGCCAGCAGCTTGGTGGTCACTGAAGCTTTCTTT. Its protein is CASSLVVTEAFF. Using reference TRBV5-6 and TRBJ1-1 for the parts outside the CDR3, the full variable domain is DAGVTQSPTHLIKTRGQQVTLRCSPKSGHDTVSWYQQALGQGPQFIFQYYEEEERQRGNFPDRFSGHQFPNYSSELNVNALLLGDSALYLCASSLVVTEAFFGQGTRLTVV.

The CDR3 region is CASSLTGALYGYTF. In DNA form, the CDR3 reads TGTGCCAGCAGTTTAACGGGGGCGCTCTATGGCTACACCTTC. The chain employs TRBV27 and TRBJ1-2, with D tentatively TRBD1 (6 bases). Deletions cut 2 bases from V and 4 bases from J, with 11 bases between. Germline V lookup: CDR1 MNHEY, CDR2 SMNVEV (reference sequence). This CDR3 spans 14 amino acids.

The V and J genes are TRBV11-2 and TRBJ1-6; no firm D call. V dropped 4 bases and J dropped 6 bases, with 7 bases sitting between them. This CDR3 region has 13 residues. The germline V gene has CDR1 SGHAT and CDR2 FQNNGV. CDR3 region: CASSSGSNSPLHF. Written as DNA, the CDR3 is TGTGCCAGCAGCTCGGGATCTAATTCACCCCTCCACTTT.

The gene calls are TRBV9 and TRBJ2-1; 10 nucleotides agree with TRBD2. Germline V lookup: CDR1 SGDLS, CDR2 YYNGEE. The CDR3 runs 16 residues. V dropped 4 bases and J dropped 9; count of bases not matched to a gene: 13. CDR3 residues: CASSSNPSGRRGEQFF. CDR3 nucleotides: TGTGCCAGCAGCTCAAACCCTAGCGGGAGACGGGGTGAGCAGTTCTTC.

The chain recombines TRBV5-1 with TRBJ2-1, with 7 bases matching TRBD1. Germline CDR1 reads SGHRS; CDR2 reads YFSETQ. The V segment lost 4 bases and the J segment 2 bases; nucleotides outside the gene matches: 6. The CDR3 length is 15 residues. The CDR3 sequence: CASSLGQAAYNEQFF. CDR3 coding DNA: TGCGCCAGCAGCCTAGGACAGGCGGCCTACAATGAGCAGTTCTTC.

CDR3 nucleotide sequence: TGTGCCAGCAGAGGACTTGGACCGAGCTCCTACGAGCAGTACTTC. It encodes CASRGLGPSSYEQYF. This chain links TRBV6-1 with TRBJ2-7, with D perhaps TRBD2 (5 bases). Trimming cost V 6 bases and J 0 bases, with 15 bases left between them. CDR1 and CDR2 from the germline V gene are MNHNS and SASEGT. The CDR3 sequence is 15 residues long.

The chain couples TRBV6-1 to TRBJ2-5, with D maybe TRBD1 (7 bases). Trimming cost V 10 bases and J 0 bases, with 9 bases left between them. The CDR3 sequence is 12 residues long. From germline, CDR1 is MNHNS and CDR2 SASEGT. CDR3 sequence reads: CATRGDQETQYF. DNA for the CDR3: TGTGCCACCAGGGGGGACCAAGAGACCCAGTACTTC.

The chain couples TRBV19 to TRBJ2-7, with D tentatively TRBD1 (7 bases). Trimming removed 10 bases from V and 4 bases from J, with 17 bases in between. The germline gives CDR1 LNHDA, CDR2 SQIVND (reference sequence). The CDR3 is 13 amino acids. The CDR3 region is CATAGQMNYEQYF. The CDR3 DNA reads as TGTGCCACCGCGGGACAGATGAATTACGAGCAGTACTTC.

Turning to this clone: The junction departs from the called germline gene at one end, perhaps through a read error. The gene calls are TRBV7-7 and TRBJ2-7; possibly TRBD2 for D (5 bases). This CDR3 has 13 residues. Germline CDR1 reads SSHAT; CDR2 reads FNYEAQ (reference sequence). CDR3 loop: CASSFASGYEQYF. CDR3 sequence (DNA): TGTGCTAGCAGCTTCGCGTCGGGATACGAGCAGTACTTC.

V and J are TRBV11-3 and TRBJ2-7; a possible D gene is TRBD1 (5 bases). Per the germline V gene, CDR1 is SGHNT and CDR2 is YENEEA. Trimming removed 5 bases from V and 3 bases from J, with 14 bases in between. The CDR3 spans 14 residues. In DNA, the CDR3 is TGTGCCAGCAGCAGGCGAGGCGGACACTACGAGCAGTACTTC. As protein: CASSRRGGHYEQYF.

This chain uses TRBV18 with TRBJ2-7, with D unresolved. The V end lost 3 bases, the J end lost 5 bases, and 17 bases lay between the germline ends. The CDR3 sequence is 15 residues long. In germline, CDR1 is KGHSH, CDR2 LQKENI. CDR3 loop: CASSPRTGDVNEQYF. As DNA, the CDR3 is TGTGCCAGCTCACCCAGGACGGGTGATGTGAACGAGCAGTACTTC.

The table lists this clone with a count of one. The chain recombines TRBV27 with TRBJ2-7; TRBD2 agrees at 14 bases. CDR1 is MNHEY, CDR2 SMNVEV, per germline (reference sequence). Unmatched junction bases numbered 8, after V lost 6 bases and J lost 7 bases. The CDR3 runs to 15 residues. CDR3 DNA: TGTGCCAGCAGCCCGGGACTAGCGGGAGTCCGGGAGCAGTACTTC. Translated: CASSPGLAGVREQYF.

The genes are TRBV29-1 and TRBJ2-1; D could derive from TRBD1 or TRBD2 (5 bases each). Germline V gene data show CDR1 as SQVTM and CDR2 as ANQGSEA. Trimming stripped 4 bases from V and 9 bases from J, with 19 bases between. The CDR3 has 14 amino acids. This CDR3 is CSVVPGTPRGEQFF. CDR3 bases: TGCAGCGTTGTACCCGGGACCCCAAGGGGTGAGCAGTTCTTC.